The next 13 T cell receptor beta chains were all read from a single sample in a study of identical twins. TCRdb redid the calling of the 5' RACE reads with MiXCR, one entry per CDR3 protein. Here the sample spans a few hundred thousand distinct CDR3 sequences, more than 9% being singletons. Separately, the same data were catalogued under a study of yellow fever vaccine responses in identical twins.

Source material: PBMCs. These receptors came from a woman younger than 35 in good health.

The chain is built from TRBV29-1 and TRBJ2-1, with TRBD2 identical over 8 bases. The ends lost 3 bases at V and 1 base at J; junction bases unmatched: 8. Per germline, CDR1 SQVTM and CDR2 ANQGSEA. The CDR3 is made up of 16 amino acids. CDR3: CSVEGRGEWSYNEQFF. In DNA form, the CDR3 reads TGCAGCGTTGAGGGGCGGGGGGAATGGTCCTACAATGAGCAGTTCTTC.

This clonotype was observed many times. The CDR3: CASSQDRTPHTEAFF. CDR3 bases: TGTGCCAGCAGCCAAGATCGGACACCACACACTGAAGCTTTCTTT. The chain combines TRBV4-2 with TRBJ1-1, with D tentatively TRBD1 (5 bases). The germline gives CDR1 LGHNA, CDR2 YNFKEQ. V dropped 0 bases and J dropped 3 bases, with 11 bases sitting between them. CDR3 length: 15 residues.

A few counts support this clonotype. This chain uses TRBV7-8 with TRBJ2-2; D is uncertain. With 0 bases removed from V and 6 bases from J, the gap between germline ends came to 20 bases. The CDR3 has 18 amino acids. CDR1 SGHVS and CDR2 FQNEAQ come from the germline V gene. This chain's CDR3 is CASSLAISARVASGELFF. Written as DNA, the CDR3 is TGTGCCAGCAGCTTAGCGATTAGTGCACGGGTGGCTTCCGGGGAGCTGTTTTTT.

This clonotype was counted many times. This rearrangement joins TRBV20-1 to TRBJ1-6; D is unclear. This CDR3 region has 14 residues. Germline-derived CDR1 and CDR2 are DFQATT and SNEGSKA (reference sequence). Trimming cost V 4 bases and J 4 bases, with 11 bases left between them. The CDR3 protein is CSAKGQEYNSPLHF. The CDR3, as DNA: TGCAGTGCTAAAGGCCAGGAATATAATTCACCCCTCCACTTT.

This clonotype was detected only a few times. This chain connects TRBV19 to TRBJ2-7, with D perhaps matching TRBD1 (6 bases). Germline CDR1 reads LNHDA; CDR2 reads SQIVND (reference sequence). The CDR3 runs to 14 residues. Deletions cut 9 bases from V and 0 bases from J, with 15 bases between. CDR3 DNA sequence: TGTGCCAGCTCCCGACAGGCCGACTCCTACGAGCAGTACTTC. Translation: CASSRQADSYEQYF.

This clonotype was recorded at least ten times. The chain employs TRBV9 and TRBJ1-2; D call uncertain. Trimming took off 0 bases at V and 2 bases at J, with 11 bases between the two ends. Germline V gene data show CDR1 as SGDLS and CDR2 as YYNGEE. The CDR3 covers 15 residues. The CDR3 coding sequence is TGTGCCAGCAGCGTAGTAGGCGGCACCAACTATGGCTACACCTTC. Its translation is CASSVVGGTNYGYTF.

In its sample, this clonotype was seen a few times. This chain connects TRBV5-1 to TRBJ2-6; D is undetermined. V was trimmed by 0 bases and J by 3 bases, leaving 10 bases between them. This CDR3 has 16 amino acids. Germline V gene sequence: CDR1 SGHRS, CDR2 YFSETQ. In nucleotides, the CDR3 is TGCGCCAGCAGCTTGGAGGCCGTGCTTGGGGCCAACGTCCTGACTTTC. Its translation is CASSLEAVLGANVLTF.

The chain combines TRBV29-1 with TRBJ2-5; D could derive from TRBD1 or TRBD2 (5 bases each). This CDR3 has 14 amino acids. CDR1 and CDR2 (germline): SQVTM, ANQGSEA. Between the trimmed V and J ends, which lost 0 bases and 5 bases, there was a span of 13 bases. The CDR3 reads CSVEDGAGDETQYF. The CDR3 DNA reads as TGCAGCGTTGAAGATGGGGCCGGGGACGAGACCCAGTACTTC.

This clonotype was observed a few times. The chain uses TRBV5-6 and TRBJ2-7; 9 bases match TRBD1. Germline lookup yields CDR1 SGHDT and CDR2 YYEEEE. This CDR3 is built from 15 residues. Unmatched junction bases numbered 8, after V lost 5 bases and J lost 2 bases. The CDR3 here is CASRQTGTGTYEQYF. For the CDR3, the DNA is TGTGCCAGCAGACAAACCGGGACAGGGACCTACGAGCAGTACTTC. Full variable domain (missing parts from reference TRBV5-6 and TRBJ2-7): DAGVTQSPTHLIKTRGQQVTLRCSPKSGHDTVSWYQQALGQGPQFIFQYYEEEERQRGNFPDRFSGHQFPNYSSELNVNALLLGDSALYLCASRQTGTGTYEQYFGPGTRLTVT.

The CDR3, as DNA: TGTGCCAGCAGCGGCAATCCGGGACTAGCGGGTTCGCAACTGTACGAGCAGTACTTC. Its translation is CASSGNPGLAGSQLYEQYF. This sequence joins TRBV3-1 and TRBJ2-7; 12 positions match TRBD2. Trimming cost V 5 bases and J 4 bases; bases outside gene matches: 18. The CDR3 runs 19 residues. Germline values: CDR1 LGHDT, CDR2 YNNKEL (reference sequence).

This clonotype was counted a few times. The chain couples TRBV5-1 to TRBJ2-3; TRBD2 matches at 13 bases. The CDR3 runs 17 residues. CDR1 SGHRS and CDR2 YFSETQ come from the germline V gene. Losses at the gene ends were 5 bases for V and 6 bases for J; bases not matched to a gene: 12. The CDR3 reads CASSSTGLAGEADTQYF. DNA for the CDR3: TGCGCCAGCAGTAGTACTGGACTAGCGGGAGAGGCGGATACGCAGTATTTT.

The V gene is TRBV4-1, the J gene TRBJ2-3, with D maybe TRBD2 (5 bases). Germline V lookup: CDR1 MGHRA, CDR2 YSYEKL. The ends were cut back, 1 base at V and 2 bases at J, with 13 bases in the middle. This CDR3 region has 16 residues. The CDR3 DNA is TGCGCCAGCAGCCAAGTCTCTAGCCGTTCCACAGATACGCAGTATTTT. This sequence encodes CASSQVSSRSTDTQYF.

V gene TRBV4-3 combines with J gene TRBJ2-7; 11 bases map to TRBD2. The CDR3 is 15 residues long. Germline V lookup: CDR1 LGHNA, CDR2 YSLEER. The V and J ends lost 3 bases and 5 bases, in that order; junction bases with no gene match: 6. CDR3 in DNA: TGCGCCAGCAGCCAGGAGACTAGCGGGATCCACGAGCAGTACTTC. It codes for CASSQETSGIHEQYF.